This is a list of T cell receptor beta chains from one sample in a study of CD4+ T cells in melanoma. Generated by immunoSEQ multiplex PCR, the TCRdb table keeps only in-frame clones and is missing some. The profile shows 110,000 to 150,000 clones, 85% to 95% of them singletons. The source of these receptors is a human donor with melanoma. The CDR3 runs from the conserved cysteine through the conserved F or W. Each record gives: V gene, D gene, clone size, J gene, CDR3 length, CDR3 DNA, CDR3 protein. A D gene is named only where the DNA matches it firmly. Size is stated for part of the rows, as once, few or many counts, or as a class when the clone is expanded.

V gene: TRBV6-6; D gene: NA; clone size: NA; J gene: TRBJ1-1; CDR3 length: 14; CDR3 DNA: TGTGCCAGCAGTTATTTCGCACAGAACACTGAAGCTTTCTTT; CDR3 protein: CASSYFAQNTEAFF
V gene: TRBV6-5; D gene: TRBD1; clone size: NA; J gene: TRBJ1-1; CDR3 length: 15; CDR3 DNA: TGTGCCAGCAGGAAACGGACAGGCAGGAACACTGAAGCTTTCTTT; CDR3 protein: CASRKRTGRNTEAFF
V gene: TRBV2; D gene: NA; clone size: NA; J gene: TRBJ1-2; CDR3 length: 13; CDR3 DNA: TGTGCCAGCAGTCCCCCAGGGGTTTTCGGCTACACCTTC; CDR3 protein: CASSPPGVFGYTF
V gene: TRBV19; D gene: TRBD1; clone size: NA; J gene: TRBJ2-3; CDR3 length: 17; CDR3 DNA: TGTGCCAGTAGTATAGACGGACAGGGGGCGCGGTCAGATACGCAGTATTTT; CDR3 protein: CASSIDGQGARSDTQYF
V gene: TRBV5-1; D gene: NA; clone size: NA; J gene: TRBJ2-3; CDR3 length: 13; CDR3 DNA: TGCGCCAGCAGCCCCTATAGCACAGATACGCAGTATTTT; CDR3 protein: CASSPYSTDTQYF
V gene: TRBV9; D gene: NA; clone size: NA; J gene: TRBJ2-3; CDR3 length: 15; CDR3 DNA: TGTGCCAGCAGCGTAGGGGGCGGAAGCACAGATACGCAGTATTTT; CDR3 protein: CASSVGGGSTDTQYF
V gene: TRBV2; D gene: NA; clone size: NA; J gene: TRBJ1-4; CDR3 length: 14; CDR3 DNA: TGTGCCAGCTCCTTTACGGGCGCCAATGAAAAACTGTTTTTT; CDR3 protein: CASSFTGANEKLFF
V gene: TRBV7-7; D gene: TRBD2; clone size: NA; J gene: TRBJ2-1; CDR3 length: 15; CDR3 DNA: TGTGCCAGCAGCCCGGGGGGACTCCCTGAGCCTGAGCAGTTCTTC; CDR3 protein: CASSPGGLPEPEQFF
V gene: TRBV2; D gene: NA; clone size: NA; J gene: TRBJ1-5; CDR3 length: 15; CDR3 DNA: TGTGCCAGCAGTCTACAGTCAGTGTACGGTCAGCCCCAGCATTTT; CDR3 protein: CASSLQSVYGQPQHF
V gene: TRBV27; D gene: NA; clone size: NA; J gene: TRBJ2-7; CDR3 length: 12; CDR3 DNA: TGTGCCAGCAGCAGCAGAACCTACGAGCAGTACTTC; CDR3 protein: CASSSRTYEQYF
V gene: TRBV10-2; D gene: TRBD1; clone size: once; J gene: TRBJ2-4; CDR3 length: 14; CDR3 DNA: TGCGCCAGTCAGGGGGACCTAGCCAAAAACATTCAGTACTTC; CDR3 protein: CASQGDLAKNIQYF
V gene: TRBV6-5; D gene: NA; clone size: NA; J gene: TRBJ1-5; CDR3 length: 14; CDR3 DNA: TGTGCCAGCAGTCAAGGAGGCCGGGGGCAGCCCCAGCATTTT; CDR3 protein: CASSQGGRGQPQHF
V gene: TRBV30; D gene: NA; clone size: once; J gene: TRBJ1-4; CDR3 length: 11; CDR3 DNA: TGTGCCTGGAGTGCGCGGTTAAAACTGTTTTTT; CDR3 protein: CAWSARLKLFF
V gene: TRBV11-2; D gene: TRBD2; clone size: NA; J gene: TRBJ2-1; CDR3 length: 15; CDR3 DNA: TGTGCCAGCAGCTCGAGCGGGACTAGCTACAATGAGCAGTTCTTC; CDR3 protein: CASSSSGTSYNEQFF
V gene: TRBV18; D gene: TRBD1; clone size: NA; J gene: TRBJ1-5; CDR3 length: 13; CDR3 DNA: TGTGCCAGCTCCCGGCCCGGACAGGGTGGGATGAATTTT; CDR3 protein: CASSRPGQGGMNF
V gene: TRBV5-1; D gene: TRBD1; clone size: NA; J gene: TRBJ1-2; CDR3 length: 14; CDR3 DNA: TGCGCCAGCAGCGCTGACAGGGTAAACTATGGCTACACCTTC; CDR3 protein: CASSADRVNYGYTF
V gene: TRBV29-1; D gene: NA; clone size: NA; J gene: TRBJ1-2; CDR3 length: 15; CDR3 DNA: TGCAGCGTTGCCGGGGGTGGACAGTCGAACTATGGCTACACCTTC; CDR3 protein: CSVAGGGQSNYGYTF
V gene: TRBV7-9; D gene: TRBD1; clone size: NA; J gene: TRBJ2-7; CDR3 length: 13; CDR3 DNA: TGTGCCAGCAGCTTGGGGACAGGCCCCGAGCAGTACTTC; CDR3 protein: CASSLGTGPEQYF
V gene: TRBV5-1; D gene: NA; clone size: NA; J gene: TRBJ1-1; CDR3 length: 13; CDR3 DNA: TGCGCCAGCAGCCCTCTGGGAAGGACTGAAGCTTTCTTT; CDR3 protein: CASSPLGRTEAFF
V gene: TRBV29-1; D gene: TRBD2; clone size: NA; J gene: TRBJ2-7; CDR3 length: 13; CDR3 DNA: TGCAGCGCTCTAGCGGGGGGGCTCGACGAGCAGTACTTC; CDR3 protein: CSALAGGLDEQYF
V gene: TRBV6-6; D gene: TRBD2; clone size: NA; J gene: TRBJ2-7; CDR3 length: 13; CDR3 DNA: TGTGCCAGCAGTTACGGGTTGGGGGGGGAGTTAAGCTTC; CDR3 protein: CASSYGLGGELSF
V gene: TRBV7-9; D gene: NA; clone size: NA; J gene: TRBJ2-1; CDR3 length: 17; CDR3 DNA: TGTGCCAGCAGCTCCCGAAGTTGGGGGGCTGGTTACAATGAGCAGTTCTTC; CDR3 protein: CASSSRSWGAGYNEQFF
V gene: TRBV18; D gene: NA; clone size: NA; J gene: TRBJ2-5; CDR3 length: 13; CDR3 DNA: TGTGCCAGCTCACCACCCTCAGCAGAGACCCAGTACTTC; CDR3 protein: CASSPPSAETQYF
V gene: TRBV27; D gene: NA; clone size: NA; J gene: TRBJ2-2; CDR3 length: 14; CDR3 DNA: TGTGCCAGCAGTTACTTATTCAACACCGGGGAGCTGTTTTTT; CDR3 protein: CASSYLFNTGELFF
V gene: TRBV6-1; D gene: TRBD1; clone size: NA; J gene: TRBJ2-1; CDR3 length: 14; CDR3 DNA: TGTGCCAGCAGTGGGACAGGGGGTTACAATGAGCAGTTCTTC; CDR3 protein: CASSGTGGYNEQFF
V gene: TRBV14; D gene: NA; clone size: NA; J gene: TRBJ2-2; CDR3 length: 16; CDR3 DNA: TGTGCCAGCAGCCAAGCCTCCTTAGTAGGCACCGGGGAGCTGTTTTTT; CDR3 protein: CASSQASLVGTGELFF
V gene: TRBV6-4; D gene: NA; clone size: NA; J gene: TRBJ1-1; CDR3 length: 15; CDR3 DNA: TGTGCCAGCAGCGAGTCGGGACTTGGCTACACTGAAGCTTTCTTT; CDR3 protein: CASSESGLGYTEAFF
V gene: TRBV11-2; D gene: NA; clone size: NA; J gene: TRBJ1-1; CDR3 length: 13; CDR3 DNA: TGTGCCAGCAGCTTAAAGATAGGCACTGAAGCTTTCTTT; CDR3 protein: CASSLKIGTEAFF
V gene: TRBV18; D gene: TRBD1; clone size: NA; J gene: TRBJ2-5; CDR3 length: 15; CDR3 DNA: TGTGCCAGCTCACCCGGGACAGGGGGGAAAGAGACCCAGTACTTC; CDR3 protein: CASSPGTGGKETQYF
V gene: TRBV5-1; D gene: NA; clone size: NA; J gene: TRBJ2-3; CDR3 length: 17; CDR3 DNA: TGCGCCAGCAGCTTGGTTGGCGCGGGGGCCCCCACAGATACGCAGTATTTT; CDR3 protein: CASSLVGAGAPTDTQYF
V gene: TRBV27; D gene: NA; clone size: NA; J gene: TRBJ2-2; CDR3 length: 16; CDR3 DNA: TGTGCCAGCAGTTCCCCCAGGGGTGGGTACACCGGGGAGCTGTTTTTT; CDR3 protein: CASSSPRGGYTGELFF
V gene: TRBV2; D gene: TRBD2; clone size: once; J gene: TRBJ2-3; CDR3 length: 15; CDR3 DNA: TGTGCCAGCTCCGAGGAGGGGACTAGCGTAGATACGCAGTATTTT; CDR3 protein: CASSEEGTSVDTQYF
V gene: TRBV27; D gene: TRBD1; clone size: NA; J gene: TRBJ1-6; CDR3 length: 18; CDR3 DNA: TGTGCCAGCAGCGGGACAGGGTTTTCGGGCTCCTATAATTCACCCCTCCACTTT; CDR3 protein: CASSGTGFSGSYNSPLHF
V gene: TRBV7-9; D gene: NA; clone size: NA; J gene: TRBJ2-7; CDR3 length: 12; CDR3 DNA: TGTGCCAGCAGCTTAGCGGGACTCGAGCAGTACTTC; CDR3 protein: CASSLAGLEQYF
V gene: TRBV14; D gene: NA; clone size: NA; J gene: TRBJ1-2; CDR3 length: 14; CDR3 DNA: TGTGCCAGCAAGGGGGAGGGGTCCGGCTATGGCTACACCTTC; CDR3 protein: CASKGEGSGYGYTF
V gene: TRBV1; D gene: NA; clone size: NA; J gene: TRBJ2-2; CDR3 length: 16; CDR3 DNA: TGCACCAGCAGCCAAACCGGGGGGCGGGTCACCGGGGAGCTGTTTTTT; CDR3 protein: CTSSQTGGRVTGELFF
V gene: TRBV18; D gene: NA; clone size: NA; J gene: TRBJ1-6; CDR3 length: 13; CDR3 DNA: TGTGCCAGCTCACCTGGGGGAGACTCACCCCTCCACTTT; CDR3 protein: CASSPGGDSPLHF
V gene: TRBV30; D gene: NA; clone size: NA; J gene: TRBJ1-1; CDR3 length: 13; CDR3 DNA: TGTGCCTGGAACCGCCTGGGGTACACTGAAGCTTTCTTT; CDR3 protein: CAWNRLGYTEAFF
V gene: TRBV11-2; D gene: TRBD1; clone size: NA; J gene: TRBJ2-7; CDR3 length: 19; CDR3 DNA: TGTGCCAGCAGCTTACGCCGGGACAGGGCGTCCTTACAGGGCCGGGAGCAGTACTTC; CDR3 protein: CASSLRRDRASLQGREQYF
V gene: TRBV4-1; D gene: NA; clone size: NA; J gene: TRBJ1-3; CDR3 length: 15; CDR3 DNA: TGCGCCAGCAGCCAAGGTCGGGGCTCTGGAAACACCATATATTTT; CDR3 protein: CASSQGRGSGNTIYF
V gene: TRBV4-1; D gene: NA; clone size: NA; J gene: TRBJ1-5; CDR3 length: 16; CDR3 DNA: TGCGCCAGCAGCCAAGGGGCAGGAGGAGGCAATCAGCCCCAGCATTTT; CDR3 protein: CASSQGAGGGNQPQHF
V gene: TRBV4-1; D gene: TRBD2; clone size: NA; J gene: TRBJ2-3; CDR3 length: 16; CDR3 DNA: TGCGCCAGCAGCCAAGCCACTAGCGGGGGGTGGGATACGCAGTATTTT; CDR3 protein: CASSQATSGGWDTQYF
V gene: TRBV11-1; D gene: NA; clone size: NA; J gene: TRBJ1-1; CDR3 length: 14; CDR3 DNA: TGTGCCAGCAGCTTAGCGTGGGGGAGCCGTGAAGCTTTCTTT; CDR3 protein: CASSLAWGSREAFF